The clone carrying this T cell receptor beta chain was detected a few times. This entry belongs to a study of T cells in Graves' hyperthyroidism and ophthalmopathy. What was amplified from RNA transcripts were TCR beta CDR3 regions. The HTBI primer set served for first-round RT-PCR of the TCR CDR3. TCRdb processed the multiplex PCR reads anew with MiXCR; each CDR3 protein has one entry. The sample lists hundreds of thousands of distinct CDR3 sequences; roughly 46% were seen once. This TCR was sampled from a woman aged 18-29 years with Graves' hyperthyroidism. Sequenced: peripheral blood or thyroid tissue (not recorded which).

CDR3 bases: TGTGCCACCAGACAAGGGAGCAATTCCTATAATTCACCCCTCCACTTT. This codes for CATRQGSNSYNSPLHF. The chain uses TRBV2 and TRBJ1-6, with D hard to call. CDR3 size: 16 residues. Germline V gives CDR1 SNHLY, CDR2 FYNNEI. Trimming removed 10 bases at V and 1 base at J, with 17 bases between. The complete variable domain, with remaining parts taken from reference TRBV2 and TRBJ1-6, reads EPEVTQTPSHQVTQMGQEVILRCVPISNHLYFYWYRQILGQKVEFLVSFYNNEISEKSEIFDDQFSVERPDGSNFTLKIRSTKLEDSAMYFCATRQGSNSYNSPLHFGNGTRLTVT.